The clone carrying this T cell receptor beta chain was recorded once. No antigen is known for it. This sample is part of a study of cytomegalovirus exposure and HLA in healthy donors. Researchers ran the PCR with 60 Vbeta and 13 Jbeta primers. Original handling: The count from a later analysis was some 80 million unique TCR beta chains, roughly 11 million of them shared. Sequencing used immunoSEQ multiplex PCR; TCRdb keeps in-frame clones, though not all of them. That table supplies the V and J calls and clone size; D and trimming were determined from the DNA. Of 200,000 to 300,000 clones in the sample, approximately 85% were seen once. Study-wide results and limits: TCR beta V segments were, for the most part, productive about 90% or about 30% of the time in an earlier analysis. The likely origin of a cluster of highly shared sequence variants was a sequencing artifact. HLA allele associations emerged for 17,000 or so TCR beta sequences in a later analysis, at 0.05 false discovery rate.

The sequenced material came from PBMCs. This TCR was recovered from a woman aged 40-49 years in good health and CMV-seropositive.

The CDR3 nucleotides read TGTGCCAGCAGCCCCCTCCGGGGTAATTCACCCCTCCACTTT. Amino acids: CASSPLRGNSPLHF. The chain joins TRBV7-2 to TRBJ1-6; D is ambiguous. The CDR3 is 14 residues long. Germline V gene sequence: CDR1 SGHTA, CDR2 FQGNSA. V lost 5 bases, J lost 6 bases, and 11 bases lay in between.